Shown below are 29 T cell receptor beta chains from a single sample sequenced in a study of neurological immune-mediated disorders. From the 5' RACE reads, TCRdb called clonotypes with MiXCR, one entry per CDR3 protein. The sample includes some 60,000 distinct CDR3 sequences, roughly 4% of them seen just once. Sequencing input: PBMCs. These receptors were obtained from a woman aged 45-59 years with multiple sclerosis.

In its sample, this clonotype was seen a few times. The CDR3: CASRISGGQPQHF. The DNA for the CDR3 is TGTGCCAGCAGGATATCGGGAGGTCAGCCCCAGCATTTT. The chain joins TRBV12-3 or TRBV12-4 to TRBJ1-5; D ambiguous. The CDR3 is made up of 13 amino acids. V was cut by 6 bases and J by 6 bases, with 12 bases left in between.

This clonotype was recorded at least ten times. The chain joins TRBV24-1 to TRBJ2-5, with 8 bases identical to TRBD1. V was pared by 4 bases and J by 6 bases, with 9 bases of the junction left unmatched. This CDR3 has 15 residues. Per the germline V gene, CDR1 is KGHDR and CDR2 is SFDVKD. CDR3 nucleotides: TGTGCCACCAGTGAACCTACGGACAGGGAAAAGACCCAGTACTTC. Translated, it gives CATSEPTDREKTQYF.

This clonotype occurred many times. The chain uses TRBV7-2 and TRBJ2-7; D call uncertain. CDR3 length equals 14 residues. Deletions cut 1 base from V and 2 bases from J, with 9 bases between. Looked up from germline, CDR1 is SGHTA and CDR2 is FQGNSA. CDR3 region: CASSLDGSTYEQYF. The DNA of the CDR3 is TGTGCCAGCAGCTTAGATGGCTCCACCTACGAGCAGTACTTC. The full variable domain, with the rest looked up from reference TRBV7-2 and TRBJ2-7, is GAGVSQSPSNKVTEKGKDVELRCDPISGHTALYWYRQSLGQGLEFLIYFQGNSAPDKSGLPSDRFSAERTGGSVSTLTIQRTQQEDSAVYLCASSLDGSTYEQYFGPGTRLTVT.

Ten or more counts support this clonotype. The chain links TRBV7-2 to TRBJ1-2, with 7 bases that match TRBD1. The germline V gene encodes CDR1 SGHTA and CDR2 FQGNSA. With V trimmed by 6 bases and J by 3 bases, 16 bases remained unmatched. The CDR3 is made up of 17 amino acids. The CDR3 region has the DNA TGTGCCAGCAGTCAGGGAAGAGATAGGGGGCGCGACTATGGCTACACCTTC. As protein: CASSQGRDRGRDYGYTF. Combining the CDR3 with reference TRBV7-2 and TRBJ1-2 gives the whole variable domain GAGVSQSPSNKVTEKGKDVELRCDPISGHTALYWYRQSLGQGLEFLIYFQGNSAPDKSGLPSDRFSAERTGGSVSTLTIQRTQQEDSAVYLCASSQGRDRGRDYGYTFGSGTRLTVV.

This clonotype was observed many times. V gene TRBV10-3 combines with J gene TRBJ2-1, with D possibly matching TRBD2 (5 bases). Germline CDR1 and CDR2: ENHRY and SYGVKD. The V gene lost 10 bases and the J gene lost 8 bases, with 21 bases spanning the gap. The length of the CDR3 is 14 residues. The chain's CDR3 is CATRKEGMRYEQFF. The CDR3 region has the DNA TGTGCCACCCGAAAAGAGGGAATGAGGTATGAGCAGTTCTTC.

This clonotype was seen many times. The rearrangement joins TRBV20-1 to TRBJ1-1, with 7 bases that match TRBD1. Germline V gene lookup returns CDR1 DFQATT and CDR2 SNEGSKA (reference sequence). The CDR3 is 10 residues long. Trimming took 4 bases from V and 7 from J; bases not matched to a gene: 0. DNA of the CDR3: TGCAGTGCTACAGGGGGTGAAGCTTTCTTT. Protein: CSATGGEAFF.

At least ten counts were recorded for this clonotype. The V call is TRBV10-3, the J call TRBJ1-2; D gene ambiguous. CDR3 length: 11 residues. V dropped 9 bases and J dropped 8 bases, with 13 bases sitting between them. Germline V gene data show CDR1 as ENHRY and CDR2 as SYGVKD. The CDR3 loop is CAISELYGYTF. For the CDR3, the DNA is TGTGCCATATCAGAGTTATACGGCTACACCTTC.

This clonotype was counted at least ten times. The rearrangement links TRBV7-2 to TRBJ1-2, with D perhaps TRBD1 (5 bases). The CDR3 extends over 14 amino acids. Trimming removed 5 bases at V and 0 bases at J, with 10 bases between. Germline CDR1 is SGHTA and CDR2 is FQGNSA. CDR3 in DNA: TGTGCCAGCAGCATGACAGAGGCTAACTATGGCTACACCTTC. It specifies CASSMTEANYGYTF. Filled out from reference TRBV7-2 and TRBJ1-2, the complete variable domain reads GAGVSQSPSNKVTEKGKDVELRCDPISGHTALYWYRQSLGQGLEFLIYFQGNSAPDKSGLPSDRFSAERTGGSVSTLTIQRTQQEDSAVYLCASSMTEANYGYTFGSGTRLTVV.

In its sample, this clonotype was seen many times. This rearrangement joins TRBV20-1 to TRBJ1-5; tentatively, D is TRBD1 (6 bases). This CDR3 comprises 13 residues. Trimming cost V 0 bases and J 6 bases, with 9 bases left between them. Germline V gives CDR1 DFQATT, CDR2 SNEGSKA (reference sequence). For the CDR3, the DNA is TGCAGTGCTAGAGAAGGGGGGAGTCAGCCCCAGCATTTT. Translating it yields CSAREGGSQPQHF.

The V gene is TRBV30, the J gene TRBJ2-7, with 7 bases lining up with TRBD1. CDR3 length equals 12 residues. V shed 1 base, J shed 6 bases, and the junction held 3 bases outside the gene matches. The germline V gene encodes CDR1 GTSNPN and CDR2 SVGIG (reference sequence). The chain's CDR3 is CAWSGNRGEQYF. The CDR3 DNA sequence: TGTGCCTGGAGTGGGAACAGGGGCGAGCAGTACTTC.

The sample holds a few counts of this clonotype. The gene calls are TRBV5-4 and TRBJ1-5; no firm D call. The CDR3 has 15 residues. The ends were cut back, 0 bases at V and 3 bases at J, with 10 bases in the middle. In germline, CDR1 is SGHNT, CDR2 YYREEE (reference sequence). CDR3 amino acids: CASSLGEGINQPQHF. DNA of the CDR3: TGTGCCAGCAGCTTGGGAGAGGGTATCAATCAGCCCCAGCATTTT.

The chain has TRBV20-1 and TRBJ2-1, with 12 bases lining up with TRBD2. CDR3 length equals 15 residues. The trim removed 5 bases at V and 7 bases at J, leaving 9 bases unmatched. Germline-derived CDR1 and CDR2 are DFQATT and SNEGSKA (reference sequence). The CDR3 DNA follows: TGCAGTGCTTGTCCCCTAGCGGGAGGGCGTAATGAGCAGTTCTTC. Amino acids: CSACPLAGGRNEQFF.

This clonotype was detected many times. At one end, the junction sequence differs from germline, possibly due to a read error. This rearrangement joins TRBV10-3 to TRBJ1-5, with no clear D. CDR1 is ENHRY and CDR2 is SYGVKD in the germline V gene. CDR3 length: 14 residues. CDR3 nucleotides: TGTGCCATCAGTGAAGGGCTGGGCAATCAGCCCCAGAATTTT. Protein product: CAISEGLGNQPQNF.

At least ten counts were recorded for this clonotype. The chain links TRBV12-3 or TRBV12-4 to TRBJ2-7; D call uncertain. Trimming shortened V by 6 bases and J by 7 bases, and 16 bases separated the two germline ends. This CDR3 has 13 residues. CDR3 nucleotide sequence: TGTGCCAGCAGCCACGCAGCCCGCTTGGAGCAGTACTTC. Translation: CASSHAARLEQYF.

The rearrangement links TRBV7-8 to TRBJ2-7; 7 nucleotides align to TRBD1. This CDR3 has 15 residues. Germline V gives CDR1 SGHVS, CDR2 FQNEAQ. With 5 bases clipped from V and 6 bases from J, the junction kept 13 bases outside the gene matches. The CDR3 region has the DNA TGTGCCAGCAGCGGAACAGGGGTTGTTGGGTTCGAGCAGTACTTC. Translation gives CASSGTGVVGFEQYF.

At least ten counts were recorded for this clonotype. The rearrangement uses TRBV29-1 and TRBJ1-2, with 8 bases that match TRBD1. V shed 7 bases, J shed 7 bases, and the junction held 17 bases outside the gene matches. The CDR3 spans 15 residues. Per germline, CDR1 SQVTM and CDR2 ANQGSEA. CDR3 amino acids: CSGNSPQGASGGYTF. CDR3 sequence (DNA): TGCAGCGGTAACTCCCCTCAGGGGGCGAGCGGTGGCTACACCTTC. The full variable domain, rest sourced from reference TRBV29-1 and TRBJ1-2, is SAVISQKPSRDICQRGTSLTIQCQVDSQVTMMFWYRQQPGQSLTLIATANQGSEATYESGFVIDKFPISRPNLTFSTLTVSNMSPEDSSIYLCSGNSPQGASGGYTFGSGTRLTVV.

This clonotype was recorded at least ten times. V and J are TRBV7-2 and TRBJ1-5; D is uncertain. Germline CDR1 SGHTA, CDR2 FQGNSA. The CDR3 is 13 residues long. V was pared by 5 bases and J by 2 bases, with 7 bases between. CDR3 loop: CASSPGRNQPQHF. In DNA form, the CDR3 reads TGTGCCAGCAGCCCCGGACGCAATCAGCCCCAGCATTTT. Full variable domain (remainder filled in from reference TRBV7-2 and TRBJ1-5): GAGVSQSPSNKVTEKGKDVELRCDPISGHTALYWYRQSLGQGLEFLIYFQGNSAPDKSGLPSDRFSAERTGGSVSTLTIQRTQQEDSAVYLCASSPGRNQPQHFGDGTRLSIL.

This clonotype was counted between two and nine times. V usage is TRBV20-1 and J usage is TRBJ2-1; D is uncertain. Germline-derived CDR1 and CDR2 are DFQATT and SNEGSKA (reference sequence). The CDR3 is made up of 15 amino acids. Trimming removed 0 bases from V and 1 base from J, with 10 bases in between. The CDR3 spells CSARDLAPSYNEQFF. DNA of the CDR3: TGCAGTGCTAGAGATCTGGCGCCTTCCTACAATGAGCAGTTCTTC.

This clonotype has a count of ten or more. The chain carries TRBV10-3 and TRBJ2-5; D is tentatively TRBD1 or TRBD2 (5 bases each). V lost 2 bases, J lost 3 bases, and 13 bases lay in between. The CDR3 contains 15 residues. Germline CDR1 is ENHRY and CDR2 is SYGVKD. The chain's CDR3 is CAISEAEGRKETQYF. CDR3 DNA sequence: TGTGCCATCAGTGAGGCCGAGGGACGGAAAGAGACCCAGTACTTC.

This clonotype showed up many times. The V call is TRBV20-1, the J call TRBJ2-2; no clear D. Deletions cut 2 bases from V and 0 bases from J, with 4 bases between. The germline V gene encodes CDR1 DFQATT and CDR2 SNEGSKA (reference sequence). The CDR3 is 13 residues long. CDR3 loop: CSARPTNTGELFF. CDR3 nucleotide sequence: TGCAGTGCTAGACCGACGAACACCGGGGAGCTGTTTTTT.

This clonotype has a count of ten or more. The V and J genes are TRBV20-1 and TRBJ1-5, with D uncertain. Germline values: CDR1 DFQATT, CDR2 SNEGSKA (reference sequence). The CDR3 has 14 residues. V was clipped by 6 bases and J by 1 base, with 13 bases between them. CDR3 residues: CSAPPGGSNQPQHF. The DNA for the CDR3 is TGCAGTGCCCCTCCCGGCGGGAGCAATCAGCCCCAGCATTTT.

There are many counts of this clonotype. CDR3 region: CASSYVGSNQPQHF. The CDR3 DNA reads as TGTGCCAGCAGTTACGTGGGTAGCAATCAGCCCCAGCATTTT. The V gene is TRBV6-2 or TRBV6-3, the J gene TRBJ1-5; D ambiguous. From germline, CDR1 is MNHEY and CDR2 SVGEGT. The germline V and J ends were trimmed by 2 bases and 0 bases, with 5 bases remaining between them. This CDR3 has 14 amino acids.

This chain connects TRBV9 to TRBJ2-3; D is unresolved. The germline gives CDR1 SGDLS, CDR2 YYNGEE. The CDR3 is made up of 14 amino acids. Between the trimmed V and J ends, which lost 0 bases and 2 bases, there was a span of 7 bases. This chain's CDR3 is CASSVAEDTDTQYF. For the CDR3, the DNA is TGTGCCAGCAGCGTAGCGGAAGACACAGATACGCAGTATTTT.

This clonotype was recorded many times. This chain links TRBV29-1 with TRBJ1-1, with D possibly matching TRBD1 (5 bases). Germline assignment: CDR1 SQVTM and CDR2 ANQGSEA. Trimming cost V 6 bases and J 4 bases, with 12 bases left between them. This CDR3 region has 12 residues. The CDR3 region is CSVMFGGTEAFF. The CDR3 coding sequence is TGCAGCGTGATGTTCGGGGGCACTGAAGCTTTCTTT.

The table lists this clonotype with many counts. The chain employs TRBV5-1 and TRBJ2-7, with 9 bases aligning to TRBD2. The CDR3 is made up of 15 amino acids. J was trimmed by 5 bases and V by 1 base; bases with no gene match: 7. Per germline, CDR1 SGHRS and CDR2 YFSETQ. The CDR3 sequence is CASSLFSGSGNEQYF. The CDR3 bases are TGCGCCAGCAGCTTGTTTAGCGGGAGTGGTAACGAGCAGTACTTC.

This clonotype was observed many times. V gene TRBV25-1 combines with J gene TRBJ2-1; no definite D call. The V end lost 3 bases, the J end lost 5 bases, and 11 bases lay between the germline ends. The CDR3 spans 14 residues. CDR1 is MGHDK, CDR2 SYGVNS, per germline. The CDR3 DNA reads TGTGCCAGCAGTGACGATTGGTTTCACAATGAGCAGTTCTTC. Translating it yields CASSDDWFHNEQFF.

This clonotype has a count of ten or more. CDR3 loop: CSGSDRLETQYF. As DNA, the CDR3 is TGCAGCGGTTCAGACAGGTTGGAGACCCAGTACTTC. This sequence joins TRBV29-1 and TRBJ2-5; tentatively, D is TRBD1 (6 bases). This CDR3 is built from 12 residues. V gave up 7 bases and J gave up 5 bases, with 14 bases separating them. The germline V gene encodes CDR1 SQVTM and CDR2 ANQGSEA.

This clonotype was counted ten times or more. The CDR3 DNA reads TGTGCCAGCATCCCGGGGACCCACCACGAGCAGTACTTC. It specifies CASIPGTHHEQYF. The rearrangement links TRBV21-1 to TRBJ2-7; no DNA check was done on the table's D call, TRBD1. TRBV21-1 is flagged as a pseudogene. The CDR3 runs 13 residues.

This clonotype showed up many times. The CDR3 here is CASSLVTGGGSGYTF. The CDR3 DNA is TGCGCCAGCAGCTTGGTCACAGGGGGAGGCTCTGGCTACACCTTC. The chain combines TRBV5-1 with TRBJ1-2; 8 positions agree with TRBD1. This CDR3 is built from 15 residues. V shed 0 bases, J shed 7 bases, and the junction held 8 bases outside the gene matches. Germline lookup yields CDR1 SGHRS and CDR2 YFSETQ.